Described below is a single T cell receptor beta chain sequence and its context. The sample originates from a study of identical twins. Each CDR3 protein is one row after TCRdb ran MiXCR on the 5' RACE reads. The sample lists fewer than 250,000 distinct CDR3 sequences, around 7% occurring once. The junction had 12 bases not matched to a gene; V was cut back by 0 bases and J by 7 bases. The CDR3 contains 16 residues. From germline, CDR1 is MNHEY and CDR2 SVGAGI. The sample also formed part of further work on yellow fever vaccine responses in identical twins.

The rearrangement joins TRBV6-5 to TRBJ2-7; 7 bases align to TRBD2. Sequenced input: memory (CD45RO+) T cells sorted from blood. The clonotype was recovered from a woman in her late teens or twenties in good health. The CDR3 DNA is TGTGCCAGCAGTTACTCCTCGATAGTGGGGGGGTTAGAGCAGTACGTC. It codes for CASSYSSIVGGLEQYV.